This T cell receptor beta chain was obtained from a study of identical twins. V gave up 4 bases and J gave up 8 bases, with 16 bases separating them. The CDR3 totals 14 residues. Per germline, CDR1 SGHRS and CDR2 YFSETQ. TCRdb processed the 5' RACE reads anew with MiXCR; each CDR3 protein has one entry. This sample has hundreds of thousands of distinct CDR3 sequences, with 20% to 25% found just once. The sample holds a few counts of this clonotype. Its antigen is undetermined. Study-wide findings and caveats: Cord blood's abundant beta clonotypes had fewer insertions, unlike memory repertoires.

Another study also made use of these data, one on T cells expressing NK-cell markers. As that study records: Sorted T-cell subsets CD3+CD56+NKG2C+, CD3+CD56+NKG2C- and CD3+CD56-NKG2C+ were TCR beta-sequenced.

The sequence was collected from a woman between 18 and 29 years old in good health. The chain couples TRBV5-1 to TRBJ2-1; no clear D gene. The sample consisted of PBMCs. The CDR3 spells CASSNGPAGDEQFF. The DNA of the CDR3 is TGCGCCAGCAGCAATGGCCCCGCTGGGGATGAGCAGTTCTTC. The full variable domain, in which reference TRBV5-1 and TRBJ2-1 provide the parts outside the CDR3, is KAGVTQTPRYLIKTRGQQVTLSCSPISGHRSVSWYQQTPGQGLQFLFEYFSETQRNKGNFPGRFSGRQFSNSRSEMNVSTLELGDSALYLCASSNGPAGDEQFFGPGTRLTVL.